This paragraph covers one T cell receptor beta chain sequence. Germline-derived CDR1 and CDR2 are LNHDA and SQIVND (reference sequence). The ends were cut back, 6 bases at V and 2 bases at J, with 7 bases in the middle. This CDR3 comprises 12 residues. Assay: immunoSEQ multiplex PCR; the TCRdb copy retains only in-frame clones and omits some. The repertoire holds about 130,000 clones, with over 90% as singletons. These data originate in a study of T cell responses to AZD1222 COVID-19 vaccine. The receptor comes from an adult in good health. Sequences were derived from peripheral blood, sampled on day 0 of AZD1222 vaccination. The chain joins TRBV19 to TRBJ1-2; D remains unclear. CDR3 sequence (DNA): TGTGCCAGTAGCGTCCGAAACTATGGCTACACCTTC. It codes for CASSVRNYGYTF. The full variable domain, with the rest looked up from reference TRBV19 and TRBJ1-2, is DGGITQSPKYLFRKEGQNVTLSCEQNLNHDAMYWYRQDPGQGLRLIYYSQIVNDFQKGDIAEGYSVSREKKESFPLTVTSAQKNPTAFYLCASSVRNYGYTFGSGTRLTVV.